This T cell receptor (beta chain) was identified in a study of CD8+CD57+ T cells in acquired aplastic anemia. Study details: Mean yield of DNA from sorted CD4+ and CD8+ cells was approximately 3 ug. Study results and limitations: Between the patient and control groups, CD8+ Simpson's diversity did not differ significantly. Patients and controls turned out to have around 29 CD8+ CDR3 sequences in common.

In regard to this clonotype: Its antigen is not known. A read error may account for a junction end that differs from germline.

Previously, flow cytometry had revealed CD8+CD57+ cell expansion in the patients chosen for sequencing. At the time of blood sampling, patients had not yet received any therapy. Germline V gene sequence: CDR1 MNHEY, CDR2 SVGAGI. This CDR3 spans 17 amino acids. The template for TCR beta VDJ and CDR3 sequence profiling was genomic DNA. TCRdb re-derived calls from the reads in MiXCR, one entry per CDR3 protein. The sample lists hundreds of thousands of distinct CDR3 sequences; around 46% were seen once. This sequence was found in a human donor with aplastic anemia. Source material: sorted CD4+, CD8+, or CD8+CD57+ T cells (not recorded which) from PBMCs. This chain connects TRBV6-5 to TRBJ2-2, with 8 bases fitting TRBD2. CDR3 nucleotides: TGTGCCATCAGTGGGCCCCTCAGCGGGAGATACACCGGGGAGTTGTTTTTT. Protein sequence: CAISGPLSGRYTGELFF.